This T cell receptor (beta chain) was documented in a study of siplizumab effects on memory and regulatory T cells. Here immunoSEQ multiplex PCR was the method, and the copy in TCRdb shows in-frame clones only, minus some. The repertoire holds 70,000 or so clones, with roughly nine tenths as singletons. The clonotype originates from a human donor in good health. Sequenced sample: CD8+ T cells sorted from blood.

Here the CDR3 DNA reads TGTGCCAGCAGCTTGCCTAGCGGGTTTCACTACAATGAGCAGTTCTTC. Protein product: CASSLPSGFHYNEQFF. V is TRBV5-4 and J is TRBJ2-1; 8 positions match TRBD2. Germline V gene lookup returns CDR1 SGHNT and CDR2 YYREEE (reference sequence). With 1 base clipped from V and 3 bases from J, the junction kept 6 bases outside the gene matches. The CDR3 sequence is 16 residues long.